This T cell receptor beta chain was recovered during a study of identical twins. Trimming left V 2 bases short and J 4 bases short, with 17 bases between. The germline V gene has CDR1 MGHDK and CDR2 SYGVNS. The CDR3 contains 16 residues. MiXCR, applied by TCRdb to the 5' RACE reads, yields one record per CDR3 protein. Of hundreds of thousands of distinct CDR3 sequences listed, less than 7% are singletons. This clonotype was detected only a few times. The specimen was naive T cells sorted from blood. This sequence was found in a man aged 18-30 years in good health. The chain is built from TRBV25-1 and TRBJ2-5; D perhaps matches TRBD2 (7 bases). The CDR3 nucleotides are TGTGCCAGCAGTGAACCCCCGGCTCGGGGGGCAGAGACCCAGTACTTC. It yields the protein CASSEPPARGAETQYF.